Presented here are 10 T cell receptor beta chains from one specimen sequenced in a study of T cells in Graves' hyperthyroidism and ophthalmopathy. Amplified regions were TCR beta CDR3 sequences from RNA transcripts. When the TCR CDR3 underwent first-round RT-PCR, the HTBI primer set was used. TCRdb itself ran the multiplex PCR reads through MiXCR, one entry per CDR3 protein. The repertoire includes a few hundred thousand distinct CDR3 sequences, 14% of them detected once, and 14% sits in the top ten. Material: blood. Receptors were obtained from a middle-aged woman with Graves' hyperthyroidism.

This clonotype was seen a handful of times. V gene TRBV6-1 combines with J gene TRBJ1-5; 10 nucleotides match TRBD1. V trimming: 5 bases; J trimming: 9 bases; junction bases outside the gene matches: 16. The CDR3 spans 17 residues. The germline V gene encodes CDR1 MNHNS and CDR2 SASEGT. CDR3 region: CASSQDPGQGKFRPQHF. The DNA for the CDR3 is TGTGCCAGCAGTCAGGACCCGGGACAGGGGAAGTTTCGGCCCCAGCATTTT.

Remarks on this clonotype: This may stem from a read error, because a much larger clone lies one nucleotide away. The chain employs TRBV20-1 and TRBJ2-7, with D maybe TRBD1 (6 bases). Near its end, the DNA agrees better with TRBJ2-1, so the J call may be wrong. CDR1 and CDR2 from the germline V gene are DFQATT and SNEGSKA (reference sequence). This CDR3 has 14 amino acids. This CDR3 reads CSVPGEQGHYEQFF. In DNA, the CDR3 is TGCAGTGTCCCCGGAGAACAGGGACACTACGAGCAGTTCTTC.

The chain couples TRBV27 to TRBJ2-2; tentative D call: TRBD2 (6 bases). Trimming removed 1 base from V and 2 bases from J, with 8 bases in between. The CDR3 contains 15 residues. Per the germline V gene, CDR1 is MNHEY and CDR2 is SMNVEV (reference sequence). The CDR3 loop is CASSLFGLNTGELFF. The CDR3, as DNA: TGTGCCAGCAGTTTATTCGGACTAAACACCGGGGAGCTGTTTTTT.

This clonotype was seen more than once but under ten times. The V and J genes are TRBV10-2 and TRBJ2-2; possibly TRBD2 for D (6 bases). The V end lost 2 bases, the J end lost 3 bases, and 7 bases lay between the germline ends. Germline CDR1 reads WSHSY; CDR2 reads SAAADI. The CDR3 extends over 14 amino acids. The CDR3 DNA follows: TGCGCCAGCAGTGAGGGGACTGACACCGGGGAGCTGTTTTTT. It yields the protein CASSEGTDTGELFF.

This clonotype was observed many times. The chain recombines TRBV12-3 or TRBV12-4 with TRBJ1-4; 7 bases fit TRBD1. The length of the CDR3 is 14 residues. J gave up 10 bases and V 3 bases, and 8 bases lay outside the gene matches. Here the CDR3 DNA reads TGTGCCAGCAGTTTTGGAGACAGGGACCCAAAACTGTTTTTT. This translates into CASSFGDRDPKLFF.

This clonotype was picked up many times. The J gene is TRBJ2-1, the V gene TRBV3-1; 13 bases fit TRBD2. The germline CDR1 and CDR2 sequences are LGHDT and YNNKEL (reference sequence). Germline trimming cut 4 bases from V and 7 bases from J; bases unmatched to any gene: 10. This CDR3 contains 17 residues. Here the CDR3 reads CASSLRAGTSGTNEQFF. The CDR3 DNA sequence: TGTGCCAGCAGCCTCCGAGCAGGGACTAGCGGGACAAATGAGCAGTTCTTC.

J is TRBJ2-4 and V is TRBV2; tentatively, D is TRBD2 (6 bases). Trimming took off 4 bases at V and 6 bases at J, with 19 bases between the two ends. Per the germline V gene, CDR1 is SNHLY and CDR2 is FYNNEI. The length of the CDR3 is 16 residues. CDR3 nucleotides: TGTGCCAGCAGTGCGCTACAGGAGTTGCGGGGAAACATTCAGTACTTC. It translates to CASSALQELRGNIQYF.

A few counts support this clonotype. The V gene is TRBV5-1, the J gene TRBJ2-5, with TRBD2 matching 8 bases. The J segment lost 5 bases and the V segment lost 0 bases, leaving 12 bases of the junction unmatched. The CDR3 loop spans 17 amino acids. Per germline, CDR1 SGHRS and CDR2 YFSETQ. The CDR3 is CASSLASGSGSLETQYF. CDR3 sequence (DNA): TGCGCCAGCAGCTTGGCCTCGGGGAGCGGGAGTTTGGAGACCCAGTACTTC.

This clonotype was observed a few times. This chain links TRBV6-2 or TRBV6-3 with TRBJ2-2; 7 bases map to TRBD1. Losses at the gene ends were 4 bases for V and 2 bases for J; bases not matched to a gene: 19. The CDR3 consists of 20 residues. The germline gives CDR1 MNHEY, CDR2 SVGEGT. The CDR3 sequence is CASSSLLGGGGPRNTGELFF. The CDR3 DNA follows: TGTGCCAGCAGTTCACTACTAGGGGGCGGAGGACCCAGAAACACCGGGGAGCTGTTTTTT.

This clonotype was seen more than once but under ten times. The junction shows a germline mismatch at one end, possibly a read error. CDR3 nucleotides: TGTGCCAGCAGCCCTACAGGGTTCCTAGCCAAAAACATTCAGCACTTC. The encoded protein is CASSPTGFLAKNIQHF. The J gene is TRBJ2-4, the V gene TRBV12-3 or TRBV12-4; tentatively, D is TRBD1 (6 bases). CDR3 length equals 16 residues.